This TCR beta chain was sequenced in a study of blood T cell repertoires in COVID-19. Study as a whole: The United States, Italy and Spain were the sources of the acute and convalescent COVID-19 samples. T cells, B-cell-depleted T cells, or PBMCs supplied cDNA or gDNA.

Germline V CDR1 and CDR2: MDHEN, SYDVKM. The ends were cut back, 3 bases at V and 1 base at J, with 6 bases in the middle. The CDR3 runs 13 residues. In the original workflow: Amplification of reference gene primers was used by the study to estimate nucleated cell counts. Sequencing was performed with immunoSEQ multiplex PCR; in TCRdb, only in-frame clones are kept and a portion is missing. V and J calls and clone size come straight from that table; D and trimming were deduced from the DNA. The sample comprises 200,000 to 250,000 clones, around 85% of which are singletons, and about 6.3% rests with the top ten.

The sequence was obtained from a woman aged 55-70 years with active or convalescent COVID-19. The specimen sequenced was peripheral blood. The chain combines TRBV28 with TRBJ1-1; no clear D gene. Here the CDR3 DNA reads TGTGCCAGCAGTTTTGTAAAGAACACTGAAGCTTTCTTT. This encodes CASSFVKNTEAFF.